One and the same sample provided the 30 T cell receptor beta chains below, sequenced in a study of OX40 agonist ivuxolimab in advanced cancers. TCRdb's table, derived via immunoSEQ multiplex PCR, lists solely in-frame clones and lacks some. The sample consists of about 18,000 clones, around nine tenths of them appearing once. The sample was CD4+ or CD8+ T cells sorted from blood, taken in a trial of the OX40 agonist ivuxolimab. The receptors derive from an adult with an advanced solid tumor such as melanoma, head and neck, liver or kidney cancer.

The chain uses TRBV4-3 and TRBJ2-1; D is perhaps TRBD1 (5 bases). Trimming cost V 1 base and J 4 bases, with 8 bases left between them. The CDR3 is made up of 14 amino acids. The germline V gene has CDR1 LGHNA and CDR2 YSLEER. CDR3 sequence (DNA): TGCGCCAGCAGCCAAGGGTCAGGGTACAATGAGCAGTTCTTC. Protein product: CASSQGSGYNEQFF.

V gene TRBV11-2 combines with J gene TRBJ1-2, with 10 bases identical to TRBD1. Trimming cost V 5 bases and J 7 bases; bases outside gene matches: 10. The CDR3 has 15 amino acids. Germline V lookup: CDR1 SGHAT, CDR2 FQNNGV. CDR3: CASSTPGTGDRGYTF. CDR3 coding DNA: TGTGCCAGCAGCACTCCCGGGACAGGGGATCGTGGCTACACCTTC.

CDR3 nucleotides: TGTGCCAGCAGTCCCATTGGGGGCTCCTACAATGAGCAGTTCTTC. It yields the protein CASSPIGGSYNEQFF. The chain links TRBV27 to TRBJ2-1; the D gene could be TRBD1 or TRBD2 (5 bases each). Germline loops: CDR1 MNHEY, CDR2 SMNVEV (reference sequence). The V end was cut by 5 bases, the J end by 0 bases, with 11 bases between. The length of the CDR3 is 15 residues.

The chain recombines TRBV7-2 with TRBJ2-5; possible D gene TRBD1, 5 bases. Trimming removed 4 bases at V and 3 bases at J, with 15 bases between. This CDR3 has 15 amino acids. Germline assignment: CDR1 SGHTA and CDR2 FQGNSA. In DNA form, the CDR3 reads TGTGCCAGCAGCTCCCGTGGACAAGCCAAAGAGACCCAGTACTTC. It codes for CASSSRGQAKETQYF. Filled out from reference TRBV7-2 and TRBJ2-5, the complete variable domain reads GAGVSQSPSNKVTEKGKDVELRCDPISGHTALYWYRQSLGQGLEFLIYFQGNSAPDKSGLPSDRFSAERTGGSVSTLTIQRTQQEDSAVYLCASSSRGQAKETQYFGPGTRLLVL.

The chain joins TRBV6-5 to TRBJ1-2, with D tentatively TRBD1 (5 bases). V was shortened by 3 bases and J by 7 bases, with 12 bases between the two germline ends. From germline, CDR1 is MNHEY and CDR2 SVGAGI. The CDR3 sequence is 13 residues long. Written as DNA, the CDR3 is TGTGCCAGCAGTTATGAGGGGACGAGTGGCTACACCTTC. It translates to CASSYEGTSGYTF.

This clone was seen only once. The V call is TRBV4-3, the J call TRBJ2-7; perhaps TRBD1 as D (5 bases). There are 14 residues in the CDR3. CDR1 is LGHNA and CDR2 is YSLEER in the germline V gene. Trimming left V 0 bases short and J 4 bases short, with 10 bases between. The CDR3: CASSQERTLYEQYF. The DNA for the CDR3 is TGCGCCAGCAGCCAAGAACGGACACTATACGAGCAGTACTTC.

The chain joins TRBV7-2 to TRBJ2-7, with D unresolved. CDR1 and CDR2 (germline): SGHTA, FQGNSA. This CDR3 has 13 amino acids. V was pared by 8 bases and J by 2 bases, with 13 bases between. The DNA of the CDR3 is TGTGCCAGCTCCCTCCCCCAGGCCTACGAGCAGTACTTC. Amino acid sequence: CASSLPQAYEQYF. Full variable domain (remainder filled in from reference TRBV7-2 and TRBJ2-7): GAGVSQSPSNKVTEKGKDVELRCDPISGHTALYWYRQSLGQGLEFLIYFQGNSAPDKSGLPSDRFSAERTGGSVSTLTIQRTQQEDSAVYLCASSLPQAYEQYFGPGTRLTVT.

The gene calls are TRBV7-3 and TRBJ2-5; 10 nucleotides match TRBD2. V dropped 5 bases and J dropped 4; count of bases not matched to a gene: 7. CDR3 length: 15 amino acids. Germline V lookup: CDR1 SGHTA, CDR2 FQGTGA. This CDR3 is CASSHQAGGGETQYF. The CDR3 coding sequence is TGTGCCAGCAGCCACCAAGCGGGAGGGGGAGAGACCCAGTACTTC.

The rearrangement links TRBV11-2 to TRBJ2-2; 8 bases are a match to TRBD2. The CDR3 loop spans 16 amino acids. Germline CDR1 is SGHAT and CDR2 is FQNNGV. V lost 7 bases, J lost 4 bases, and 11 bases stayed unmatched. CDR3 DNA: TGTGCCAGCACAGAACCCGGGGGGGCAGGCACCGGGGAGCTGTTTTTT. The encoded protein is CASTEPGGAGTGELFF.

The chain joins TRBV19 to TRBJ2-1, with 13 bases that match TRBD2. The V and J ends lost 7 bases and 7 bases, in that order; junction bases with no gene match: 7. This CDR3 has 15 residues. Germline lookup yields CDR1 LNHDA and CDR2 SQIVND (reference sequence). The CDR3 nucleotides are TGTGCCAGTACATCACTAGCGGGAGGGCCGAATGAGCAGTTCTTC. Its protein product is CASTSLAGGPNEQFF.

In this sample, this clone turned up once. This chain joins TRBV4-3 and TRBJ1-3; perhaps TRBD1 as D (5 bases). Germline-derived CDR1 and CDR2 are LGHNA and YSLEER. Trimming removed 0 bases from V and 2 bases from J, with 8 bases in between. CDR3 length: 15 amino acids. The CDR3: CASSQDQGTGNTIYF. In nucleotides, the CDR3 is TGCGCCAGCAGCCAAGATCAGGGAACTGGAAACACCATATATTTT.

This chain joins TRBV6-1 and TRBJ2-7; 9 bases are shared with TRBD1. Per the germline V gene, CDR1 is MNHNS and CDR2 is SASEGT. This CDR3 comprises 15 residues. The trim removed 7 bases at V and 2 bases at J, leaving 9 bases unmatched. CDR3 amino acids: CASKEGQGKTYEQYF. CDR3 nucleotide sequence: TGTGCCAGCAAAGAGGGACAGGGAAAAACCTACGAGCAGTACTTC.

The rearrangement links TRBV25-1 to TRBJ2-7; 11 positions agree with TRBD1. Unmatched junction bases numbered 6, after V lost 6 bases and J lost 5 bases. The CDR3 consists of 14 residues. From germline, CDR1 is MGHDK and CDR2 SYGVNS. Here the CDR3 reads CASSPDRGLDEQYF. The CDR3 DNA reads TGTGCCAGCAGCCCGGACAGGGGGCTTGACGAGCAGTACTTC.

This sequence joins TRBV19 and TRBJ1-5, with D uncertain. This CDR3 has 16 amino acids. V was clipped by 3 bases and J by 6 bases, with 18 bases between them. Germline V gene sequence: CDR1 LNHDA, CDR2 SQIVND (reference sequence). DNA for the CDR3: TGTGCCAGTAGTATGGGGAACACCGGTCGGGGTCAGCCCCAGCATTTT. Protein sequence: CASSMGNTGRGQPQHF.

This chain joins TRBV11-3 and TRBJ2-1; 9 nucleotides agree with TRBD1. The CDR3 is made up of 13 amino acids. Trimming removed 5 bases from V and 8 bases from J; junction bases left unmatched: 4. From germline, CDR1 is SGHNT and CDR2 YENEEA. The CDR3 DNA reads as TGTGCCAGCAGCCCGGACAGGGGACATGAGCAGTTCTTC. Its protein is CASSPDRGHEQFF.

V is TRBV28 and J is TRBJ2-1, with D hard to call. The germline V gene has CDR1 MDHEN and CDR2 SYDVKM. The CDR3 runs to 15 residues. With 7 bases removed from V and 0 bases from J, the gap between germline ends came to 13 bases. CDR3 amino acids: CASTLDVSSYNEQFF. CDR3 nucleotide sequence: TGTGCCAGCACCTTGGACGTTAGCTCCTACAATGAGCAGTTCTTC.

V gene TRBV5-6 combines with J gene TRBJ2-3; tentatively, D is TRBD1 or TRBD2 (5 bases each). CDR3 size: 14 residues. Germline-derived CDR1 and CDR2 are SGHDT and YYEEEE. V lost 0 bases, J lost 4 bases, and 9 bases lay in between. Written as DNA, the CDR3 is TGTGCCAGCAGCTTGGGGGGGTGGGCAGATACGCAGTATTTT. Protein sequence: CASSLGGWADTQYF.

This rearrangement joins TRBV5-5 to TRBJ2-2; maybe TRBD2 (5 bases). The CDR3 has 18 amino acids. Germline assignment: CDR1 SGHKS and CDR2 YYEKEE (reference sequence). V was trimmed by 4 bases and J by 4 bases, leaving 23 bases between them. In nucleotides, the CDR3 is TGTGCCAGCAGCCACCGCAGCCTTACTAGGCGCGTCACCGGGGAGCTGTTTTTT. It specifies CASSHRSLTRRVTGELFF.

This sequence joins TRBV28 and TRBJ2-2; D gene unclear. This CDR3 is built from 14 residues. Trimming removed 5 bases from V and 1 base from J, with 8 bases in between. Germline-derived CDR1 and CDR2 are MDHEN and SYDVKM. Here the CDR3 DNA reads TGTGCCAGCAGTCGAGAGGTGAACACCGGGGAGCTGTTTTTT. Protein: CASSREVNTGELFF.

The chain links TRBV2 to TRBJ2-1; 8 nucleotides agree with TRBD2. The germline V gene has CDR1 SNHLY and CDR2 FYNNEI. The CDR3 consists of 15 residues. With V trimmed by 9 bases and J by 2 bases, 9 bases remained unmatched. The CDR3 DNA reads as TGTGCCAGTCCAGAAAGCGGGAGAACCTACAATGAGCAGTTCTTC. This encodes CASPESGRTYNEQFF.

The CDR3 region is CSVEAAALNTEAFF. As DNA, the CDR3 is TGCAGCGTTGAAGCAGCGGCCCTGAACACTGAAGCTTTCTTT. The chain combines TRBV29-1 with TRBJ1-1, with D uncertain. Germline CDR1 reads SQVTM; CDR2 reads ANQGSEA. The CDR3 loop spans 14 amino acids. Trimming left V 1 base short and J 0 bases short, with 9 bases between.

This clone was picked up a small number of times. The chain recombines TRBV11-2 with TRBJ1-2; D ambiguous. CDR1 and CDR2 from the germline V gene are SGHAT and FQNNGV. CDR3 size: 12 residues. V was pared by 1 base and J by 5 bases, with 5 bases between. CDR3 region: CASSLGLYGYTF. As DNA, the CDR3 is TGTGCCAGCAGCTTAGGGCTTTATGGCTACACCTTC.

This rearrangement joins TRBV29-1 to TRBJ2-7; D gene uncertain. CDR1 and CDR2 from the germline V gene are SQVTM and ANQGSEA. The CDR3 covers 11 residues. Trimming took off 4 bases at V and 3 bases at J, with 7 bases between the two ends. The CDR3 DNA follows: TGCAGCGTTGGAAAGGTCTACGAGCAGTACTTC. Translated: CSVGKVYEQYF.

This clone is medium-sized (0.01 to 0.1%). The V gene is TRBV7-9, the J gene TRBJ1-5; D ambiguous. Germline V lookup: CDR1 SEHNR, CDR2 FQNEAQ (reference sequence). V lost 5 bases and J 3 bases, leaving 11 bases between the germline ends. This CDR3 has 14 amino acids. Here the CDR3 DNA reads TGTGCCAGCAGCCGGACGGGCAACAATCAGCCCCAGCATTTT. The encoded protein is CASSRTGNNQPQHF.

The rearrangement joins TRBV7-6 to TRBJ2-2; D call uncertain. Germline CDR1 is SGHVS and CDR2 is FNYEAQ. This CDR3 comprises 15 residues. V gave up 5 bases and J gave up 5 bases, with 15 bases separating them. The CDR3 sequence: CASSPDLLVTGELFF. In DNA, the CDR3 is TGTGCCAGCAGCCCAGATTTACTTGTTACCGGGGAGCTGTTTTTT.

The rearrangement links TRBV19 to TRBJ2-7; 7 bases map to TRBD2. With 3 bases clipped from V and 2 bases from J, the junction kept 1 base outside the gene matches. CDR3 length: 13 residues. CDR1 is LNHDA, CDR2 SQIVND, per germline (reference sequence). The CDR3 DNA is TGTGCCAGTAGTATGGGACTACCCTACGAGCAGTACTTC. Encoded protein: CASSMGLPYEQYF.

The chain carries TRBV15 and TRBJ2-1; D remains ambiguous. The CDR3 loop spans 11 amino acids. Trimming stripped 5 bases from V and 4 bases from J, with 3 bases between. Germline V CDR1 and CDR2: LNHNV, YYDKDF (reference sequence). CDR3 sequence reads: CATSEYNEQFF. The CDR3 DNA sequence: TGTGCCACCAGCGAATACAATGAGCAGTTCTTC.

The rearrangement joins TRBV4-1 to TRBJ1-1, with 7 bases lining up with TRBD1. Germline values: CDR1 MGHRA, CDR2 YSYEKL. Unmatched junction bases numbered 8, after V lost 7 bases and J lost 3 bases. This CDR3 contains 14 residues. CDR3 DNA: TGCGCCAGCACTCCTGGGACAGCGGACACTGAAGCTTTCTTT. It specifies CASTPGTADTEAFF.

The rearrangement uses TRBV4-3 and TRBJ1-2; 7 nucleotides agree with TRBD1. The germline V gene has CDR1 LGHNA and CDR2 YSLEER. This CDR3 is 13 amino acids long. V lost 2 bases to trimming and J lost 6 bases; unmatched junction nucleotides: 3. The CDR3 spells CASSQRDSDGYTF. CDR3 in DNA: TGCGCCAGCAGCCAACGGGACAGTGATGGCTACACCTTC.

V usage is TRBV27 and J usage is TRBJ1-1; D is undetermined. Trimming left V 4 bases short and J 1 base short, with 10 bases between. The CDR3 has 14 amino acids. Germline V gene data show CDR1 as MNHEY and CDR2 as SMNVEV (reference sequence). The CDR3 nucleotides are TGTGCCAGCAGTTCCTCGCGTGGGAACACTGAAGCTTTCTTT. The encoded protein is CASSSSRGNTEAFF.